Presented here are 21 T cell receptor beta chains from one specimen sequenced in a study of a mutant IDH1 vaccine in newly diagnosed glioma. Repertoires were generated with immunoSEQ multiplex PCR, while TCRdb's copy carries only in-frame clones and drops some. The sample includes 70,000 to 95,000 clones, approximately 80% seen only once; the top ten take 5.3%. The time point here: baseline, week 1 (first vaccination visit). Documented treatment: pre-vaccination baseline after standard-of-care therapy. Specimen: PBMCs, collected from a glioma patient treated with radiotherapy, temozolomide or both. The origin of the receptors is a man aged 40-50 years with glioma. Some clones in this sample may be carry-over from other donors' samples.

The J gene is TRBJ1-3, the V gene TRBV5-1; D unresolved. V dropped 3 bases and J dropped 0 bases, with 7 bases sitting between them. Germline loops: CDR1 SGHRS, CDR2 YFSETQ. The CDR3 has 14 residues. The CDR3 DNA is TGCGCCAGCAGCTCGGGGATCTCTGGAAACACCATATATTTT. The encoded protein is CASSSGISGNTIYF.

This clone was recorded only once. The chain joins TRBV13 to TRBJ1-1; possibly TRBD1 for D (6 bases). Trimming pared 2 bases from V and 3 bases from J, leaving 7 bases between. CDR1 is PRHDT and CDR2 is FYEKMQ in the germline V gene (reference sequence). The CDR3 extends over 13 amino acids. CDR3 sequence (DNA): TGTGCCAGCAGCTTACAGGGGTACACTGAAGCTTTCTTT. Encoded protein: CASSLQGYTEAFF.

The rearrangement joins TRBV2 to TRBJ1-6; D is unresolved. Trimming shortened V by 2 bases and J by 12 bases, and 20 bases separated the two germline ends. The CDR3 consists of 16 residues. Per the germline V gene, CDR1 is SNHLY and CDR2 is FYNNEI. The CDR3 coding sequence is TGTGCCAGCAGTGAAATGGGCAGGACGGTTGAAAGACCCCTCCACTTT. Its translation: CASSEMGRTVERPLHF.

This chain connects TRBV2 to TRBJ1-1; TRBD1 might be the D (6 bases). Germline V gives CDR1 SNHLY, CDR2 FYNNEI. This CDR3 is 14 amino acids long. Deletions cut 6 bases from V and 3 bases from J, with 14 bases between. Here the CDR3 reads CASRHRHRDTEAFF. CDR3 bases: TGTGCCAGCAGACATCGGCACAGGGACACTGAAGCTTTCTTT.

The CDR3 is CASRRYQETQYF. The CDR3 region has the DNA TGTGCCAGCAGGAGGTACCAAGAGACCCAGTACTTC. V gene TRBV6-5 combines with J gene TRBJ2-5, with D unclear. Trimming stripped 6 bases from V and 0 bases from J, with 5 bases between. Germline loops: CDR1 MNHEY, CDR2 SVGAGI. There are 12 residues in the CDR3.

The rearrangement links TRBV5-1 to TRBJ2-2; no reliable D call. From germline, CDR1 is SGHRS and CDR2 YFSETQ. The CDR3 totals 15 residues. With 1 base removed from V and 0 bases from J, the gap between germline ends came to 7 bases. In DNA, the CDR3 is TGCGCCAGCAGCTTGTCGGTCCCGAACACCGGGGAGCTGTTTTTT. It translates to CASSLSVPNTGELFF.

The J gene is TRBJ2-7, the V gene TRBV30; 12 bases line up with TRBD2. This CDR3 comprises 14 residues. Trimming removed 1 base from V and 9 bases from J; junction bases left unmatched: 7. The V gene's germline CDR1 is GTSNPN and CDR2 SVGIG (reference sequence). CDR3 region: CAWSGLAGGQAQYF. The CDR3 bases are TGTGCCTGGAGTGGCCTAGCGGGGGGGCAGGCGCAGTACTTC. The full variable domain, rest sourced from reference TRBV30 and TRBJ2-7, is SQTIHQWPATLVQPVGSPLSLECTVEGTSNPNLYWYRQAAGRGLQLLFYSVGIGQISSEVPQNLSASRPQDRQFILSSKKLLLSDSGFYLCAWSGLAGGQAQYFGPGTRLTVT.

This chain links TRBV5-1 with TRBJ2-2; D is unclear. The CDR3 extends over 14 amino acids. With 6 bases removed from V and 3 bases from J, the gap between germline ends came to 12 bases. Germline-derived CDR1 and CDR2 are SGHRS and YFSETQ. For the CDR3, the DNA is TGCGCCAGCACCACCCGGATTGACACCGGGGAGCTGTTTTTT. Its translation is CASTTRIDTGELFF.

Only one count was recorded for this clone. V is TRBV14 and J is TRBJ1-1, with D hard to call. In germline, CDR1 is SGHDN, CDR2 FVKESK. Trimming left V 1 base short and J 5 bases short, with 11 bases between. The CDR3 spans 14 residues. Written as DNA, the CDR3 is TGTGCCAGCAGCCAAGTTGCTAGAGGGACTGAAGCTTTCTTT. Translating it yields CASSQVARGTEAFF.

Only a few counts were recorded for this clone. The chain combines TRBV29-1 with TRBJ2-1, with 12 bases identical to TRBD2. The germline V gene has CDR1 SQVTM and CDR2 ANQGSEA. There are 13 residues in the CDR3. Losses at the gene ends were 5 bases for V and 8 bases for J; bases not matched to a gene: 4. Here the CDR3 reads CSVLAGGLYEQFF. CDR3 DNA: TGCAGCGTTCTAGCGGGGGGGTTATATGAGCAGTTCTTC.

CDR3 protein: CASSQLGQGMGNQPQHF. The CDR3 DNA is TGCGCCAGCAGCCAACTGGGGCAGGGGATGGGCAATCAGCCCCAGCATTTT. J is TRBJ1-5 and V is TRBV4-1, with D possibly TRBD1 on 6 matching bases. Germline CDR1 reads MGHRA; CDR2 reads YSYEKL. The germline V and J ends were trimmed by 2 bases and 2 bases, with 16 bases remaining between them. The CDR3 sequence is 17 residues long.

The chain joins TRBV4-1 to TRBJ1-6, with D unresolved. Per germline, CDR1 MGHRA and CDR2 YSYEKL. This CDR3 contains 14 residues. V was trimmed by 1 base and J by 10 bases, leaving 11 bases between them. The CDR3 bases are TGCGCCAGCAGCCAAGTTTTGACGGGCTCACCCCTCCACTTT. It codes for CASSQVLTGSPLHF.

CDR3 nucleotides: TGCGCCAGCAGCCAGGGACAGGCCCGCCAAGAGACCCAGTACTTC. Amino acid sequence: CASSQGQARQETQYF. The V and J genes are TRBV4-1 and TRBJ2-5; 8 bases are shared with TRBD1. V dropped 3 bases and J dropped 1; count of bases not matched to a gene: 4. This CDR3 is built from 15 residues. Germline assignment: CDR1 MGHRA and CDR2 YSYEKL.

The CDR3 DNA follows: TGTGCCAGCAGCATGACAGGGGCCTATGGCTACACCTTC. This codes for CASSMTGAYGYTF. The chain employs TRBV6-6 and TRBJ1-2; 8 bases fit TRBD1. After removal of 6 bases from V and 4 bases from J, the junction contained 4 bases not matched to a gene. This CDR3 has 13 amino acids. CDR1 is MNHNY, CDR2 SVGAGI, per germline (reference sequence).

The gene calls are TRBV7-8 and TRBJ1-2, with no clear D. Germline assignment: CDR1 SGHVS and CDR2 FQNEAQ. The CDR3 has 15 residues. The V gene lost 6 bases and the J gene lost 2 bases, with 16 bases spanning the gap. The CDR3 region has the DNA TGTGCCAGCAGTCCAACCGGGGTGGCCAACTATGGCTACACCTTC. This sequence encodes CASSPTGVANYGYTF.

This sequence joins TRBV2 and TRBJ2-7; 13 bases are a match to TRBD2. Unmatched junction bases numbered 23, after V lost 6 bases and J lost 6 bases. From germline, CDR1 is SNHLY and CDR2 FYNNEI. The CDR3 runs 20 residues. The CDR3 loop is CASSRMEGLAGHREGGEQYF. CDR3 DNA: TGTGCCAGCAGCCGGATGGAGGGACTAGCGGGGCACAGGGAAGGGGGCGAGCAGTACTTC.

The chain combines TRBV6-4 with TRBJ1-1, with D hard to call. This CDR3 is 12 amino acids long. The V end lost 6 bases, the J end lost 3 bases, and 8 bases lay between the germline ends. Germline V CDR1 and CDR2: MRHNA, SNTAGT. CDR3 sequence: CASRNGHTEAFF. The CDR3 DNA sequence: TGTGCCAGCAGGAACGGGCACACTGAAGCTTTCTTT.

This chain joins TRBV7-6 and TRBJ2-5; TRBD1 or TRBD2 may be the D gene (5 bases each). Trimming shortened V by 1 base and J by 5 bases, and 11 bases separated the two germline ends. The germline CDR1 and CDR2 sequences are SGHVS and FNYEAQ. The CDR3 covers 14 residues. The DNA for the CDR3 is TGTGCCAGCAGCTTAGTGGGGGTAGGGGAGACCCAGTACTTC. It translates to CASSLVGVGETQYF.

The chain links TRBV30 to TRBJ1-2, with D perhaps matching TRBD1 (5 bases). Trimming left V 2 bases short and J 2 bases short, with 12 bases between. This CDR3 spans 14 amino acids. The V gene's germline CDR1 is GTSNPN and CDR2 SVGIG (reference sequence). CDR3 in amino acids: CAWSFGRGNYGYTF. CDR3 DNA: TGTGCCTGGAGTTTTGGACGGGGCAACTATGGCTACACCTTC.

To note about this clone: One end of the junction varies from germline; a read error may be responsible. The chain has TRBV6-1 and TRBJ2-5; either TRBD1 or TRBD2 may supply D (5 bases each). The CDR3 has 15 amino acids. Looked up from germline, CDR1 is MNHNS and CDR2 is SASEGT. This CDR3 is CASREGWGPTETQYF. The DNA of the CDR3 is TGTGCCAGCAGAGAAGGGTGGGGACCAACGGAGACCCAGTACTTC.

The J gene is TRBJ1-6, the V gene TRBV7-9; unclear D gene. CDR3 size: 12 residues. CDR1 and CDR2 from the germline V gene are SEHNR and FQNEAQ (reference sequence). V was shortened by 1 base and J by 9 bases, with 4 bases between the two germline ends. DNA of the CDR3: TGTGCCAGCAGCTTAGAGGCTTCACCCCTCCACTTT. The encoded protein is CASSLEASPLHF.